This TCR beta chain was identified during a study of T cells in localized non-small cell lung cancer. Study-wide findings and caveats: The appearance of a median roughly 53 of the top 100 tumor clones was seen in adjacent lung. Higher blood T cell density tracked longer overall survival. Tumor showed lower T cell clonality than uninvolved adjacent lung, where it was highest.

On this clone: Its specificity is unknown.

Only in-frame clones appear in the TCRdb table, and some are missing; sequencing was by immunoSEQ multiplex PCR. The sample has approximately 30,000 clones; about nine tenths are singletons. This specimen was peripheral blood, taken before any cancer treatment. The receptor comes from a male donor aged 60 or over with stage III lung adenocarcinoma.

The CDR3 protein is CAGDRVNTGELFF. Here the CDR3 DNA reads TGTGCCGGGGACAGGGTAAACACCGGGGAGCTGTTTTTT. This chain links TRBV30 with TRBJ2-2, with 9 nucleotides matching TRBD1. The CDR3 contains 13 residues. With 8 bases clipped from V and 2 bases from J, the junction kept 3 bases outside the gene matches. CDR1 GTSNPN and CDR2 SVGIG come from the germline V gene (reference sequence).